The source of this T cell receptor (beta chain) is a study of beta chain features in type 1 diabetes. The study, taken as a whole, reports: All four CD4+ subsets from Type 1 diabetes patients carried moderately but significantly shorter TCRB CDR3s. Compared to healthy donors, patients appeared to have naive, central memory and Treg TCRB repertoires that were more alike.

This clone was counted once. Its antigen remains unidentified. The entirety of the isolated RNA underwent reverse transcription, so expressed TCRB transcripts were sequenced. The data were produced by immunoSEQ multiplex PCR, yet TCRdb's version contains in-frame clones alone and is incomplete. The profile shows 600,000 to 700,000 clones, around 12% of them singletons. CD4+ naive, central memory, regulatory and stem cell-like memory subsets were isolated by sorting on CD45RO/CCR7/CD25/CD127/CD95/CD27. V lost 5 bases and J 7 bases, leaving 14 bases between the germline ends. This CDR3 spans 13 amino acids. CDR1 is MNHEY, CDR2 SMNVEV, per germline (reference sequence).

The chain is built from TRBV27 and TRBJ1-2; D is undetermined. Material: naive CD4+ T cells from blood. This TCR came from a man aged 30 to 45 with type 1 diabetes. The CDR3, as DNA: TGTGCCAGCAGTCCCGGGGAAAGGCGTGGCTACACCTTC. It is translated as CASSPGERRGYTF.